The source of this TCR beta chain is a study of cytomegalovirus exposure and HLA in healthy donors. Primers for the PCR totalled 60 Vbeta and 13 Jbeta. Method: immunoSEQ multiplex PCR; TCRdb's copy keeps in-frame clones and lacks some. The table has 240,000 or so clones, more than 75% seen once. Deletions cut 6 bases from V and 11 bases from J, with 22 bases between. This CDR3 has 14 residues. Germline values: CDR1 SEHNR, CDR2 FQNEAQ (reference sequence). Sequenced sample: PBMCs. The sequence was collected from a woman in her 40s in good health and CMV-seropositive. The rearrangement joins TRBV7-9 to TRBJ1-1, with D perhaps matching TRBD1 (5 bases). CDR3 region: CASSATALGRLAFF. The CDR3, as DNA: TGTGCCAGCAGTGCGACCGCCTTGGGGCGTTTGGCTTTCTTT.